This section outlines one T cell receptor (beta chain) sequence together with its context. The antigen is not known. This sample is part of a study of T cells in localized non-small cell lung cancer. Broader study findings: When the top 100 tumor clones were examined, a median around 50 of them also appeared in the adjacent lung, which was paired and uninvolved.

The CDR3 is 15 amino acids. Deletions cut 8 bases from V and 3 bases from J, with 20 bases between. Germline CDR1 is LGHNT and CDR2 is FRNRAP. Generated by immunoSEQ multiplex PCR, the TCRdb table keeps only in-frame clones and is missing some. The sample contains around 4,800 clones, approximately 29% of which appear only once. The specimen comprised lung tumor tissue, sampled before any cancer treatment. The chain couples TRBV12-5 to TRBJ2-7; possible D gene TRBD2, 7 bases. This receptor was identified in a man between 35 and 75 years old with stage III squamous cell lung carcinoma. The CDR3 DNA sequence: TGTGCTAGTATATCCCGGTGGGGGGGCTTCTACGAGCAGTACTTC. This translates into CASISRWGGFYEQYF.